This T cell receptor (beta chain) stems from a study of shared clonotypes between healthy human individuals. V dropped 2 bases and J dropped 4; count of bases not matched to a gene: 8. CDR3 length: 15 amino acids. Germline V gene data show CDR1 as SGHRS and CDR2 as YFSETQ. Study-level findings and limits: A handful of donors showed sharing of 4.5% to 5% of naive CD4 clonotypes.

Every contributor of samples was a Caucasian grown-up residing in Nashville, Tennessee. Deep-level assay runs were performed. Profiling relied on immunoSEQ multiplex PCR, and the TCRdb table lists in-frame clones only, not all of them. The data contain 110,000 or so clones, about two thirds of them seen just once; the ten biggest clones take up just under 25%. Turning to this clone: Its antigen is unidentified.

This receptor was taken from a woman aged 25 to 39 in good health. The chain uses TRBV5-1 and TRBJ2-5, with 7 bases lining up with TRBD1. Sequencing was carried out using memory CD8+ T cells sorted from blood. The sample's subset: CD45RO+ cells pooled with CCR7-negative TemRA cells. The CDR3 DNA sequence: TGCGCCAGCAGCTTAGGGGCCACAGGGGCAGAGACCCAGTACTTC. Protein product: CASSLGATGAETQYF. Full variable domain (missing parts from reference TRBV5-1 and TRBJ2-5): KAGVTQTPRYLIKTRGQQVTLSCSPISGHRSVSWYQQTPGQGLQFLFEYFSETQRNKGNFPGRFSGRQFSNSRSEMNVSTLELGDSALYLCASSLGATGAETQYFGPGTRLLVL.